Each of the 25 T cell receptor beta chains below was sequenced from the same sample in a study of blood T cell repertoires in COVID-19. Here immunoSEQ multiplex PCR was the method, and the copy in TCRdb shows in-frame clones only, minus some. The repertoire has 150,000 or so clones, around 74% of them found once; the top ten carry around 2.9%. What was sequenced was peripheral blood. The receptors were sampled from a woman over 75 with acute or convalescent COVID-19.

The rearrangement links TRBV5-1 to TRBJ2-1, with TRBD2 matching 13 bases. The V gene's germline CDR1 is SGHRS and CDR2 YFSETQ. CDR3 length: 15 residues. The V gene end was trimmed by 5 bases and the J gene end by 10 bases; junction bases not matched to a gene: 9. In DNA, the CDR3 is TGCGCCAGCAGTTTACTAGCGGGAGGGCCCGGCGAGCAGTTCTTC. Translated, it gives CASSLLAGGPGEQFF.

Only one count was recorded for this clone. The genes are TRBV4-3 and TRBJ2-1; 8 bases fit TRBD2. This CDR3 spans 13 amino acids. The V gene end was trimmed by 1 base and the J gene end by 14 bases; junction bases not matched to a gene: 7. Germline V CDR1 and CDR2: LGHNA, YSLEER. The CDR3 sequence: CASSQGNQGLEFF. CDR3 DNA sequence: TGCGCCAGCAGCCAAGGAAACCAGGGACTAGAGTTCTTC.

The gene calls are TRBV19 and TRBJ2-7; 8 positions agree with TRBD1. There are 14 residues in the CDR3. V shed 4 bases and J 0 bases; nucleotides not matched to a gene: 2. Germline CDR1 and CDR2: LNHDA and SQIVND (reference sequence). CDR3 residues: CASSKGQGSYEQYF. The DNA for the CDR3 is TGTGCCAGTAGTAAAGGACAGGGCTCCTACGAGCAGTACTTC. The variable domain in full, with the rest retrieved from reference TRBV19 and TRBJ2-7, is DGGITQSPKYLFRKEGQNVTLSCEQNLNHDAMYWYRQDPGQGLRLIYYSQIVNDFQKGDIAEGYSVSREKKESFPLTVTSAQKNPTAFYLCASSKGQGSYEQYFGPGTRLTVT.

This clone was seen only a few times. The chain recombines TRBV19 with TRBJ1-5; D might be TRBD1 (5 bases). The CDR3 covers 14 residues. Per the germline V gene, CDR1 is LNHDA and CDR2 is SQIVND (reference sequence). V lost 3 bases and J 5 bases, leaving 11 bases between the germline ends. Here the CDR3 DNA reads TGTGCCAGTAGTATTTCAGGGAATTATCAGCCCCAGCATTTT. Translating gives CASSISGNYQPQHF. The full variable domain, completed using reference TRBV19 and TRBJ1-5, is DGGITQSPKYLFRKEGQNVTLSCEQNLNHDAMYWYRQDPGQGLRLIYYSQIVNDFQKGDIAEGYSVSREKKESFPLTVTSAQKNPTAFYLCASSISGNYQPQHFGDGTRLSIL.

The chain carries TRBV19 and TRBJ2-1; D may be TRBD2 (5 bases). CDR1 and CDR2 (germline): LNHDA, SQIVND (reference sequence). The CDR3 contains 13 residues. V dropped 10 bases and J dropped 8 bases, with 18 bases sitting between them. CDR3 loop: CATLERRRDEQFF. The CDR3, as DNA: TGTGCCACCTTAGAGCGGAGGCGGGATGAGCAGTTCTTC.

Here the CDR3 reads CASSPYSHRGRETQYF. CDR3 DNA sequence: TGTGCCAGCAGCCCCTATAGCCACAGAGGGCGGGAGACCCAGTACTTC. This chain connects TRBV3-1 (or the pseudogene TRBV3-2) to TRBJ2-5, with D possibly TRBD2 on 5 matching bases. CDR1 and CDR2 (germline): LGHDT, YNNKEL (reference sequence). V was trimmed by 4 bases and J by 5 bases, leaving 20 bases between them. The CDR3 length is 16 residues.

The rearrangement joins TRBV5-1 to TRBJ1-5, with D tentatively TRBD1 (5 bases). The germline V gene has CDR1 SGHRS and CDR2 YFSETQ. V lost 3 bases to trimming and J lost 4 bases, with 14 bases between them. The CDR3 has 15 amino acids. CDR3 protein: CASSSGGADNQPQHF. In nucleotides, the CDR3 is TGCGCCAGCAGCTCAGGTGGGGCAGATAATCAGCCCCAGCATTTT.

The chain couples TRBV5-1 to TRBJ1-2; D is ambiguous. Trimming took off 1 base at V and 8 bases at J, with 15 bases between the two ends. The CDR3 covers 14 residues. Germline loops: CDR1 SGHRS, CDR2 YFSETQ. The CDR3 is CASSLTFGTKGYTF. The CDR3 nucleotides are TGCGCCAGCAGCTTGACATTTGGTACGAAGGGCTACACCTTC. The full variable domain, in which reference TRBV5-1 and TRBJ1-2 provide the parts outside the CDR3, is KAGVTQTPRYLIKTRGQQVTLSCSPISGHRSVSWYQQTPGQGLQFLFEYFSETQRNKGNFPGRFSGRQFSNSRSEMNVSTLELGDSALYLCASSLTFGTKGYTFGSGTRLTVV.

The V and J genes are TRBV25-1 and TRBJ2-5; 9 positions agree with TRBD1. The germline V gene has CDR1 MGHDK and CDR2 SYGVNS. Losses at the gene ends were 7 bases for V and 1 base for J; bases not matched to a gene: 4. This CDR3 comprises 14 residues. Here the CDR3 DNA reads TGTGCCAGCACTAAGACAGGGGGCCAAGAGACCCAGTACTTC. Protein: CASTKTGGQETQYF.

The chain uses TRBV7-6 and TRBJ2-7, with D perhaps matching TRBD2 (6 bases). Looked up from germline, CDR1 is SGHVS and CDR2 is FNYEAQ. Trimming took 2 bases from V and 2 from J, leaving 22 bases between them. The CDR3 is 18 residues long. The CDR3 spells CASSLRQGRGDLTYEQYF. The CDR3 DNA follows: TGTGCCAGCAGCTTAAGGCAAGGACGCGGGGACTTAACCTACGAGCAGTACTTC. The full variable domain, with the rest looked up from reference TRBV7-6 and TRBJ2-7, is GAGVSQSPRYKVTKRGQDVALRCDPISGHVSLYWYRQALGQGPEFLTYFNYEAQQDKSGLPNDRFSAERPEGSISTLTIQRTEQRDSAMYRCASSLRQGRGDLTYEQYFGPGTRLTVT.

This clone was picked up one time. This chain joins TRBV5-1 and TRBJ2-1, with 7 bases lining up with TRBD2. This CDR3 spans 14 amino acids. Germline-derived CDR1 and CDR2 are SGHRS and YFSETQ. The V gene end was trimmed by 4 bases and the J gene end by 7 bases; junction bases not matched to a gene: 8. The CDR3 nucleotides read TGCGCCAGCAGCCCAGTCGTGGGGGGGAATGAGCAGTTCTTC. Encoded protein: CASSPVVGGNEQFF.

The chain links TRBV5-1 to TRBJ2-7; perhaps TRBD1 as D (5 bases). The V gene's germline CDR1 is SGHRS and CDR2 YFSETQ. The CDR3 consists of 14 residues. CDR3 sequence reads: CATKYLPIGAEQYF. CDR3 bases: TGCGCTACAAAGTACTTGCCTATAGGGGCCGAGCAGTACTTC.

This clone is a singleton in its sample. The CDR3, as DNA: TGTGCCAGCAGTGGGGGACAGTCAGGGGACATTCAGTACTTC. It encodes CASSGGQSGDIQYF. The rearrangement joins TRBV2 to TRBJ2-4; 7 positions agree with TRBD1. J lost 8 bases, V lost 4 bases, and 8 bases had no gene match. The CDR3 has 14 residues. Germline loops: CDR1 SNHLY, CDR2 FYNNEI.

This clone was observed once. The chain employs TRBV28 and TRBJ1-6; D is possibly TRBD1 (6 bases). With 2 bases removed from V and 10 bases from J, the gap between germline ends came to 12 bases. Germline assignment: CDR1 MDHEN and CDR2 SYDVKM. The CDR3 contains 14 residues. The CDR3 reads CASSLPHRESPLHF. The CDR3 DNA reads TGTGCCAGCAGTTTACCACACAGGGAATCACCCCTCCACTTT.

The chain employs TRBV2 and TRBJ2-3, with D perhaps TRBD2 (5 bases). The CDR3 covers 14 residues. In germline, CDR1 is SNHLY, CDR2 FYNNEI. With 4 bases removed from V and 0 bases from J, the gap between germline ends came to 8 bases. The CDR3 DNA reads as TGTGCCAGCAGTGTAGGAGGTAGCACAGATACGCAGTATTTT. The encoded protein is CASSVGGSTDTQYF. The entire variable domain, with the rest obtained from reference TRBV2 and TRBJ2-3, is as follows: EPEVTQTPSHQVTQMGQEVILRCVPISNHLYFYWYRQILGQKVEFLVSFYNNEISEKSEIFDDQFSVERPDGSNFTLKIRSTKLEDSAMYFCASSVGGSTDTQYFGPGTRLTVL.

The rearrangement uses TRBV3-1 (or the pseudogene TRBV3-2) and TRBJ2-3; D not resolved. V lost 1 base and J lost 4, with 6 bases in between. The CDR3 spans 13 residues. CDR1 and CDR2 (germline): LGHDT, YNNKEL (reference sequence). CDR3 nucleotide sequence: TGTGCCAGCAGCCAAGGGCTCGCAGATACGCAGTATTTT. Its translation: CASSQGLADTQYF.

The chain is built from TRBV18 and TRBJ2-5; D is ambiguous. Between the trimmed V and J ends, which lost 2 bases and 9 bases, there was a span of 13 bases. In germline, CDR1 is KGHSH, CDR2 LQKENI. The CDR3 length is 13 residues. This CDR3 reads CASSPMSGVAQYF. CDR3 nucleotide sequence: TGTGCCAGCTCACCAATGAGTGGAGTGGCCCAGTACTTC.

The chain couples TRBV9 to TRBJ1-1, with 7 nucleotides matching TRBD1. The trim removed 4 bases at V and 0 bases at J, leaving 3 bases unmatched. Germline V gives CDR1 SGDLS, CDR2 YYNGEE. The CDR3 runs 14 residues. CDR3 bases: TGTGCCAGCAGCACCAGGGGGATGAACACTGAAGCTTTCTTT. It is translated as CASSTRGMNTEAFF.

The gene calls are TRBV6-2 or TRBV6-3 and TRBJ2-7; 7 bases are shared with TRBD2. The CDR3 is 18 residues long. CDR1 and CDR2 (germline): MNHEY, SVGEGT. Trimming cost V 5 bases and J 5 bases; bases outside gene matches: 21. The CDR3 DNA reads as TGTGCCAGCAGTCTCTCCCGCGGGAGAATACCCCTGTTTGACGAGCAGTACTTC. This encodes CASSLSRGRIPLFDEQYF.

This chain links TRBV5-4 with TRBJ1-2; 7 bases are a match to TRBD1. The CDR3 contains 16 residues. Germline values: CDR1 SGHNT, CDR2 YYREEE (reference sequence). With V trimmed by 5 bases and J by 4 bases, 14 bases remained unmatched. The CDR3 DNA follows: TGTGCCAGCAGAAAGGGGGACAGAAGCCCGGCCTATGGCTACACCTTC. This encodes CASRKGDRSPAYGYTF.

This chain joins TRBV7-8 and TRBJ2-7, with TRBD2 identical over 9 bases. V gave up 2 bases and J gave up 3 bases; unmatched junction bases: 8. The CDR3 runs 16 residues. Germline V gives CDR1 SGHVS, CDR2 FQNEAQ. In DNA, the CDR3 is TGTGCCAGCAGCTTAAAGACTAGCGGAGGATTCTACGAGCAGTACTTC. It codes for CASSLKTSGGFYEQYF.

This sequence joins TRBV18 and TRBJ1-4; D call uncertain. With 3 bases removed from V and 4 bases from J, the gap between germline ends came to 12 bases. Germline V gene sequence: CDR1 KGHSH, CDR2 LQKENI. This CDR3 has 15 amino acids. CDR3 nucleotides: TGTGCCAGCTCACCTCTTATCGGGGTTAATGAAAAACTGTTTTTT. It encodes CASSPLIGVNEKLFF.

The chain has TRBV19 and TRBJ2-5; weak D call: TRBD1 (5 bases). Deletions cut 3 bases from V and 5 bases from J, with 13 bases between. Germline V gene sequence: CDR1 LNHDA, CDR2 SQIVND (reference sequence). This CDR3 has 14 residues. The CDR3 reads CASSMGKKGETQYF. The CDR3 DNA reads TGTGCCAGTAGTATGGGGAAGAAGGGGGAGACCCAGTACTTC.

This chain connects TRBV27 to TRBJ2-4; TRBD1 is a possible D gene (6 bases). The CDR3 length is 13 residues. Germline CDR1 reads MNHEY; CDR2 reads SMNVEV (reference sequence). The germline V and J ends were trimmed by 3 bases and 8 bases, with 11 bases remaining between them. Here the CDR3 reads CASSLGQTDIQYF. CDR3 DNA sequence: TGTGCCAGCAGTTTGGGACAAACAGACATTCAGTACTTC.

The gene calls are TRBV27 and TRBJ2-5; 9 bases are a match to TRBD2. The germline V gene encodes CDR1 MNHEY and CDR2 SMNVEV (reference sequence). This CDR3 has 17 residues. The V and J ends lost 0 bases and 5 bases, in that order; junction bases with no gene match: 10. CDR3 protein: CASSLSSGLAGWETQYF. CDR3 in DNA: TGTGCCAGCAGTTTATCCAGTGGCCTAGCGGGGTGGGAGACCCAGTACTTC.